This TCR beta chain was recovered during a study of cytomegalovirus exposure and HLA in healthy donors. Study background: The Caucasian-associated ancestry cluster contained 81% of the 300 to 400 genotyped donors. Whole-study findings and limits: Overall, roughly 170 TCR beta chains were annotated as cytomegalovirus-associated.

The primer mix had 60 Vbeta and 13 Jbeta primers. Profiling relied on immunoSEQ multiplex PCR, and the TCRdb table lists in-frame clones only, not all of them. The profile shows more than 130,000 clones, about 79% of them singletons. Germline CDR1 reads SNHLY; CDR2 reads FYNNEI. Trimming cost V 6 bases and J 6 bases, with 27 bases left between them. The CDR3 is 17 residues long. Comment on this clone: As yet, its antigen is unknown.

The chain is built from TRBV2 and TRBJ2-7; D may be TRBD2 (5 bases). This TCR was recovered from a man aged 35-49 years in good health and CMV-seropositive. Sequencing was performed on PBMCs. The CDR3 region is CASRKKPPASSFTEQYF. DNA for the CDR3: TGTGCCAGCAGGAAGAAGCCGCCGGCTAGCTCGTTTACCGAGCAGTACTTC.